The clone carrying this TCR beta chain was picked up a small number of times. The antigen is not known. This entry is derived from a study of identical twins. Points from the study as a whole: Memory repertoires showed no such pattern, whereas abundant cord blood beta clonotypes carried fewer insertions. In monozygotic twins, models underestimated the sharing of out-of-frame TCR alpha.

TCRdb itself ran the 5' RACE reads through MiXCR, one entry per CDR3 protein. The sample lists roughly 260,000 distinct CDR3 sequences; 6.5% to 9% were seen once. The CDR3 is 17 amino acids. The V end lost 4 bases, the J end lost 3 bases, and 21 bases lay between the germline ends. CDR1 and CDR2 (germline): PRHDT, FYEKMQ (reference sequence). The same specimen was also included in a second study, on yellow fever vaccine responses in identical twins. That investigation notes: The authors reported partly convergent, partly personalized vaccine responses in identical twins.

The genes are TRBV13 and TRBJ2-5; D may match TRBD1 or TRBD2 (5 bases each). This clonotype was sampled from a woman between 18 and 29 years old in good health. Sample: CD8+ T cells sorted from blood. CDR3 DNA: TGTGCCAGCAGCTCAACTGACCCGGGGCCCAGTGAAGAGACCCAGTACTTC. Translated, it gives CASSSTDPGPSEETQYF.